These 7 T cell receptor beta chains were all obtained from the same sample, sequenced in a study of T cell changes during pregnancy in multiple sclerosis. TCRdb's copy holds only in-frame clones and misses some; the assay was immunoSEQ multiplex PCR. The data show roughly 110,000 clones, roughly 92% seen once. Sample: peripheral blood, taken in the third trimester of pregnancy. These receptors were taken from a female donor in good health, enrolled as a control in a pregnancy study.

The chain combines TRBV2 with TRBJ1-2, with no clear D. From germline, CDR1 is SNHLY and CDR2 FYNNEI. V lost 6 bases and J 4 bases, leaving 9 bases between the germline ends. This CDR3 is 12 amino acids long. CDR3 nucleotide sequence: TGTGCCAGCAGGTCAGGCAGCTATGGCTACACCTTC. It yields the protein CASRSGSYGYTF.

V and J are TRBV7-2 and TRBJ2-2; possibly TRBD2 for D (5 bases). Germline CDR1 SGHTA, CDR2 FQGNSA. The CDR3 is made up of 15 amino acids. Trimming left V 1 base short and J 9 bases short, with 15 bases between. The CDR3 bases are TGTGCCAGCAGCTTAGGCGGGCTGGGCGAAAGGGAGCTGTTTTTT. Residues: CASSLGGLGERELFF.

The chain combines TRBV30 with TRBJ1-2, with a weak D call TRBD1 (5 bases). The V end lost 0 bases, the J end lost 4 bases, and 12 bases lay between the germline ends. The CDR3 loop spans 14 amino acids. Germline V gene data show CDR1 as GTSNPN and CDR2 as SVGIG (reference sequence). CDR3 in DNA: TGTGCCTGGAGTGTACGGGAGGGGCCCTATGGCTACACCTTC. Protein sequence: CAWSVREGPYGYTF.

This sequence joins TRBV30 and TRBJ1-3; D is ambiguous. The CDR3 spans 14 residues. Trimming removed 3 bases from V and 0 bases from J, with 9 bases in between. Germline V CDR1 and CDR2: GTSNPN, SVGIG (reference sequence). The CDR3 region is CAWRRHSSGNTIYF. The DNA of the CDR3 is TGTGCCTGGAGACGACATAGCTCTGGAAACACCATATATTTT. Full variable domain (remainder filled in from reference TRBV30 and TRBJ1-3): SQTIHQWPATLVQPVGSPLSLECTVEGTSNPNLYWYRQAAGRGLQLLFYSVGIGQISSEVPQNLSASRPQDRQFILSSKKLLLSDSGFYLCAWRRHSSGNTIYFGEGSWLTVV.

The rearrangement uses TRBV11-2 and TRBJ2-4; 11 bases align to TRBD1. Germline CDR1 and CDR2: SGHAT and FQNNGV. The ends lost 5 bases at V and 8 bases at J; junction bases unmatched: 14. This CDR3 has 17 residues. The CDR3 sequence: CASSRRGTGGMLDIQYF. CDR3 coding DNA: TGTGCCAGCAGCCGAAGGGGGACAGGGGGGATGTTGGACATTCAGTACTTC.

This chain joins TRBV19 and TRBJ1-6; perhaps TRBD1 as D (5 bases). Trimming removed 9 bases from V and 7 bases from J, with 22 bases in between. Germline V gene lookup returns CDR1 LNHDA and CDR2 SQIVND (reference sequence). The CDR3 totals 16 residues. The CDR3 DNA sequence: TGTGCCAGCCGCGCGAAAGCAGGGAGGAACAATTCACCCCTCCACTTT. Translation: CASRAKAGRNNSPLHF.

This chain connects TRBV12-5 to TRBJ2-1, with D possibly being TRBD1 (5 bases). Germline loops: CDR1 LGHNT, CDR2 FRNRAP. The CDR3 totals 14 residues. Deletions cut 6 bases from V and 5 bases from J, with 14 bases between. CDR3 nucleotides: TGTGCTAGTGGCCCCCAGGGTGGGGACAATGAGCAGTTCTTC. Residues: CASGPQGGDNEQFF. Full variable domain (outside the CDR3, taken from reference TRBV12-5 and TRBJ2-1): DARVTQTPRHKVTEMGQEVTMRCQPILGHNTVFWYRQTMMQGLELLAYFRNRAPLDDSGMPKDRFSAEMPDATLATLKIQPSEPRDSAVYFCASGPQGGDNEQFFGPGTRLTVL.